A selection of T cell receptor beta chains follows, all from one sample in a study of shared clonotypes between healthy human individuals. The method was immunoSEQ multiplex PCR; TCRdb's version includes in-frame clones alone and lacks a portion of them. The sample lists some 630,000 clones; around 96% were seen once. The specimen sequenced was naive CD8+ T cells sorted from blood. The receptor source for this set is a woman in her twenties or thirties in good health. CDR3s include the opening cysteine and the closing phenylalanine or tryptophan. D genes are given only for firm matches. Expanded clones get a size class; other rows say once, few or many, or leave the size out.

clone_size	v_call	j_call	d_call	cdr3_aa	cdr3_nt
.	TRBV11-2	TRBJ2-7	.	CASSPWGGRLNF	TGTGCCAGCAGCCCCTGGGGCGGCAGGTTGAACTTC
.	TRBV30	TRBJ2-7	TRBD2	CAWSAGLALYEQYF	TGTGCCTGGAGTGCGGGACTAGCCCTCTACGAGCAGTACTTC
.	TRBV5-1	TRBJ1-2	TRBD1	CASTILEVGGAPNYGYTF	TGCGCCAGCACCATACTTGAGGTAGGGGGCGCCCCTAACTATGGCTACACCTTC
.	TRBV4-1	TRBJ1-1	.	CASSQGQTEAFF	TGCGCCAGCAGCCAGGGACAAACTGAAGCTTTCTTT
.	TRBV6-5	TRBJ1-5	.	CASSPGRSNQPQHF	TGTGCCAGCAGTCCTGGCAGGAGCAATCAGCCCCAGCATTTT
.	TRBV5-6	TRBJ2-1	.	CASSLAAGDQVYNEQFF	TGTGCCAGCAGCTTGGCGGCCGGGGACCAAGTTTACAATGAGCAGTTCTTC
.	TRBV28	TRBJ2-2	TRBD2	CASSLILAGAAGELFF	TGTGCCAGCAGTTTAATACTAGCGGGAGCAGCCGGGGAGCTGTTTTTT
.	TRBV6-5	TRBJ2-3	.	CASSPAGLSTDTQYF	TGTGCCAGCAGTCCCGCGGGACTGAGCACAGATACGCAGTATTTT
.	TRBV5-8	TRBJ2-2	TRBD1	CASSLANRYRGTGELFF	TGTGCCAGCAGCTTGGCCAATCGCTACAGGGGAACCGGGGAGCTGTTTTTT
.	TRBV9	TRBJ2-7	.	CASSVGTGQDEQYF	TGTGCCAGCAGCGTAGGGACGGGCCAAGACGAGCAGTACTTC
.	TRBV10-1	TRBJ2-1	TRBD2	CASSEATSLPYNEQFF	TGCGCCAGCAGTGAGGCGACTAGCCTCCCCTACAATGAGCAGTTCTTC
.	TRBV14	TRBJ1-4	TRBD1	CASSSLRDSREKLFF	TGTGCCAGCAGCTCCCTCCGGGACAGTAGGGAAAAACTGTTTTTT
.	TRBV11-2	TRBJ2-7	.	CASSLFRGPHEQYF	TGTGCCAGCAGCTTATTCAGGGGCCCACACGAGCAGTACTTC
.	TRBV4-1	TRBJ2-2	.	CASSRFGGELFF	TGCGCCAGCAGTCGTTTTGGCGGGGAGCTGTTTTTT
.	TRBV11-2	TRBJ2-1	TRBD2	CASSLASGRDNEQFF	TGTGCCAGCAGCCTCGCTAGCGGGAGAGACAATGAGCAGTTCTTC
few	TRBV9	TRBJ1-2	.	CASSGNRVGYGYTF	TGTGCCAGCAGCGGAAACAGGGTGGGCTATGGCTACACCTTC
.	TRBV27	TRBJ2-1	.	CASRGLYNEQFF	TGTGCCAGCAGGGGGCTATACAATGAGCAGTTCTTC
.	TRBV10-1	TRBJ2-7	.	CASSESPGAYEQYF	TGCGCCAGCAGTGAGTCCCCAGGAGCCTACGAGCAGTACTTC
.	TRBV7-9	TRBJ1-1	.	CASSQDYRGTTEAFF	TGTGCCAGCAGCCAAGATTATCGGGGGACCACTGAAGCTTTCTTT
few	TRBV10-3	TRBJ1-1	TRBD1	CAIQDRVGGNTEAFF	TGTGCCATCCAGGACAGGGTCGGTGGTAACACTGAAGCTTTCTTT
.	TRBV11-2	TRBJ2-7	.	CASSLASRVHGDNEQYF	TGTGCCAGCAGCTTAGCATCCAGGGTTCATGGTGATAACGAGCAGTACTTC
.	TRBV19	TRBJ2-7	.	CASSTSTANYEQYF	TGTGCCAGTAGTACGTCAACGGCAAACTACGAGCAGTACTTC
.	TRBV29-1	TRBJ1-1	.	CSVEEYTEAFF	TGCAGCGTTGAAGAATATACTGAAGCTTTCTTT
many	TRBV27	TRBJ1-5	.	CASNLRRPLRVGCNQPQHF	TGTGCCAGCAACTTAAGGAGGCCCCTTAGGGTGGGCTGCAATCAGCCCCAGCATTTT
.	TRBV25-1	TRBJ1-1	.	CASRTDRNTEAFF	TGTGCCAGCAGGACGGACCGTAACACTGAAGCTTTCTTT
.	TRBV7-2	TRBJ1-1	.	CASSSRDPEAFF	TGTGCCAGCAGTTCCAGGGACCCTGAAGCTTTCTTT
.	TRBV4-1	TRBJ2-3	TRBD1	CASRVRDRAITDTQYF	TGCGCCAGCAGGGTCCGGGACAGGGCTATTACAGATACGCAGTATTTT